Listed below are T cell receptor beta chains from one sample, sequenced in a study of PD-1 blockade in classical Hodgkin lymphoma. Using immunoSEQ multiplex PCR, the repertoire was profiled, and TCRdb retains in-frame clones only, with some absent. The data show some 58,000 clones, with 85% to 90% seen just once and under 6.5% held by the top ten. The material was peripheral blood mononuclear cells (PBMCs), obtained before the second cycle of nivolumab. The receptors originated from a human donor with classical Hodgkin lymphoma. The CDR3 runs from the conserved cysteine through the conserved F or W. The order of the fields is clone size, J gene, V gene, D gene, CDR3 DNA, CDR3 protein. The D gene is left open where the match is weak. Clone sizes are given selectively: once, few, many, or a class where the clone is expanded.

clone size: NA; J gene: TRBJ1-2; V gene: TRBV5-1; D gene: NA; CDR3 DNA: TGCGCCAGCAGCCTGATGGACGGGGCCAGCTATGGCTACACCTTC; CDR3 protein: CASSLMDGASYGYTF
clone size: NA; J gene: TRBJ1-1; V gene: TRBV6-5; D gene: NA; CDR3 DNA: TGTGCCAGCAAGCTACGGGACGACACTGAAGCTTTCTTT; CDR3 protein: CASKLRDDTEAFF
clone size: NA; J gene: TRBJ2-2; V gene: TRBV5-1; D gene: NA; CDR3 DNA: TGCGCCAGCAGCTTGGAGGGTAACACCGGGGAGCTGTTTTTT; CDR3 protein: CASSLEGNTGELFF
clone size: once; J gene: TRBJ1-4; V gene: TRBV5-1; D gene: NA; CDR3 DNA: TGCGCCAGCAGCTTGGATGCGCTGGGAGAAAAACTGTTTTTT; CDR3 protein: CASSLDALGEKLFF
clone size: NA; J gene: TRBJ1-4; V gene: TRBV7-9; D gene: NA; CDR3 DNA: TGTGCCAGCAGCTTAGGGGGTGAAAAACTGTTTTTT; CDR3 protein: CASSLGGEKLFF
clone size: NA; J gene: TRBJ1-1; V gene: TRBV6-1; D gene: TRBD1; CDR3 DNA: TGTGCCAGCAGCCCCGGACAGGTCAGCACTGAAGCTTTCTTT; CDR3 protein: CASSPGQVSTEAFF
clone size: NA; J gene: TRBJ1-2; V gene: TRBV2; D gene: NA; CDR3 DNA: TGTGCCAGCAGTGAACAGGGTCCGTATGGCTACACCTTC; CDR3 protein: CASSEQGPYGYTF
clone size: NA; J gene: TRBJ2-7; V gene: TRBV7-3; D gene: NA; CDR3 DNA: TGTGCCAGCAGCTTAACGACCTGGGCCGAGCAGTACTTC; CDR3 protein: CASSLTTWAEQYF
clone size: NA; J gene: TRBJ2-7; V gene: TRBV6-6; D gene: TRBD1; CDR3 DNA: TGTGCCAGCAGTGACTGGACAGGGGGAAACTACGAGCAGTACTTC; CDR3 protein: CASSDWTGGNYEQYF
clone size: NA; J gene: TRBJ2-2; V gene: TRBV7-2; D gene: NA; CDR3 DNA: TGTGCCAGCAGCTGGCCAAGCGACACCGGGGAGCTGTTTTTT; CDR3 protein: CASSWPSDTGELFF
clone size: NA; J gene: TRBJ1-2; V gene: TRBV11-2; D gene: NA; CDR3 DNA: TGTGCCAGCAGCTTTGGACGGATGAACTATGGCTACACCTTC; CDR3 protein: CASSFGRMNYGYTF
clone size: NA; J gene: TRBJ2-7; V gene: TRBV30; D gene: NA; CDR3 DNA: TGTGCCTGGAGTGAAGTTTACGAGCAGTACTTC; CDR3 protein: CAWSEVYEQYF
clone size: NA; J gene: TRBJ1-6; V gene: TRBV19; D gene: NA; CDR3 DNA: TGTGCCAGTAGTACGGGACGTGTTAATTCACCCCTCCACTTT; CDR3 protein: CASSTGRVNSPLHF
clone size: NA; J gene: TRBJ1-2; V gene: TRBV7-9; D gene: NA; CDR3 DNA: TGTGCCAGCAGCTTGGCGGAAGCTGGCTACACCTTC; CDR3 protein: CASSLAEAGYTF
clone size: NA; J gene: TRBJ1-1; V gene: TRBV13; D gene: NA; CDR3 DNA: TGTGCCAGCAGCTTACGTGGAAAGACTGAAGCTTTCTTT; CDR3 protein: CASSLRGKTEAFF